The 24 T cell receptor beta chains below all came from one sample that was sequenced in a study of T cell responses to AZD1222 COVID-19 vaccine. Assay used: immunoSEQ multiplex PCR; TCRdb lists only in-frame clones, some missing. The sample carries 95,000 to 110,000 clones, about 94% recorded once. The sample was peripheral blood, taken on day 0 of AZD1222 vaccination. The receptors stem from an adult in good health.

The CDR3 DNA is TGTGCCAGCAGCTTAGGGGGACTAACGTACGAGCAGTACTTC. It translates to CASSLGGLTYEQYF. This chain connects TRBV7-8 to TRBJ2-7; 7 bases map to TRBD2. This CDR3 contains 14 residues. Germline CDR1 is SGHVS and CDR2 is FQNEAQ. V dropped 1 base and J dropped 4; count of bases not matched to a gene: 4.

The V gene is TRBV5-1, the J gene TRBJ1-4; D is unresolved. This CDR3 comprises 14 residues. CDR1 and CDR2 (germline): SGHRS, YFSETQ. The V end was cut by 4 bases, the J end by 5 bases, with 12 bases between. The CDR3 region is CASSPGSGNEKLFF. CDR3 nucleotides: TGCGCCAGCAGCCCCGGTTCGGGGAATGAAAAACTGTTTTTT.

The gene calls are TRBV13 and TRBJ1-1; TRBD1 might be the D (6 bases). The CDR3 loop spans 12 amino acids. Germline loops: CDR1 PRHDT, CDR2 FYEKMQ (reference sequence). The V end lost 6 bases, the J end lost 4 bases, and 9 bases lay between the germline ends. The CDR3, as DNA: TGTGCCAGCAGATCAGGGGCCACTGAAGCTTTCTTT. This gives the protein CASRSGATEAFF.

V and J are TRBV27 and TRBJ2-7, with 9 bases identical to TRBD1. The CDR3 loop spans 17 amino acids. Germline V gene lookup returns CDR1 MNHEY and CDR2 SMNVEV (reference sequence). The V and J ends lost 5 bases and 0 bases, in that order; junction bases with no gene match: 11. CDR3 nucleotide sequence: TGTGCCAGCAGTAGGGGGGGGACAGGGTCCGACTCCTACGAGCAGTACTTC. It yields the protein CASSRGGTGSDSYEQYF.

The V gene is TRBV2, the J gene TRBJ2-7; TRBD2 aligns across 8 bases. The CDR3 is 13 residues long. V lost 5 bases, J lost 3 bases, and 3 bases stayed unmatched. CDR1 SNHLY and CDR2 FYNNEI come from the germline V gene. DNA for the CDR3: TGTGCCAGCAGTCCAGGGACTAGCTACGAGCAGTACTTC. Translated, it gives CASSPGTSYEQYF.

In its sample, this clone was seen once. The chain recombines TRBV28 with TRBJ2-2; no reliable D call. V shed 2 bases and J shed 1 base, with 2 bases lying between them. CDR1 is MDHEN and CDR2 is SYDVKM in the germline V gene. This CDR3 is 13 amino acids long. The CDR3 DNA is TGTGCCAGCAGTTTAGTGAACACCGGGGAGCTGTTTTTT. It translates to CASSLVNTGELFF.

By share of the sample, this clone is medium-sized. The DNA of the CDR3 is TGTGCCAGCAGCTCGGGGACAGCCTTTTGGGAGCAGTACTTC. Translation gives CASSSGTAFWEQYF. This chain connects TRBV6-5 to TRBJ2-7; TRBD1 matches 7 bases. The germline CDR1 and CDR2 sequences are MNHEY and SVGAGI. This CDR3 comprises 14 residues. The junction had 12 bases not matched to a gene; V was cut back by 6 bases and J by 7 bases.

The J gene is TRBJ2-1, the V gene TRBV28, with 9 bases identical to TRBD1. The CDR3 runs to 12 residues. The V segment lost 6 bases and the J segment 8 bases; nucleotides outside the gene matches: 2. Germline loops: CDR1 MDHEN, CDR2 SYDVKM. CDR3 DNA sequence: TGTGCCAGCAGCACAGGGGGCGATGAGCAGTTCTTC. It encodes CASSTGGDEQFF.

The V call is TRBV6-2 or TRBV6-3, the J call TRBJ1-2; TRBD1 matches at 8 bases. J gave up 7 bases and V 6 bases, and 7 bases lay outside the gene matches. CDR1 and CDR2 (germline): MNHEY, SVGEGT. The CDR3 runs 13 residues. CDR3 coding DNA: TGTGCCAGCAGCACACAGGGGGAAAGTGGCTACACCTTC. Encoded protein: CASSTQGESGYTF.

This chain links TRBV4-1 with TRBJ2-2, with 10 bases lining up with TRBD1. CDR3 length: 15 residues. Trimming cost V 2 bases and J 7 bases; bases outside gene matches: 4. Germline-derived CDR1 and CDR2 are MGHRA and YSYEKL. The DNA of the CDR3 is TGCGCCAGCAGCCAACGACAGGGGGCATTCGGGGAGCTGTTTTTT. Protein sequence: CASSQRQGAFGELFF.

The chain couples TRBV5-1 to TRBJ1-2, with D hard to call. The CDR3 covers 14 residues. Trimming pared 0 bases from V and 8 bases from J, leaving 14 bases between. Per germline, CDR1 SGHRS and CDR2 YFSETQ. The CDR3 sequence is CASSLAYHGGGYTF. In DNA form, the CDR3 reads TGCGCCAGCAGCTTGGCCTATCACGGCGGAGGCTACACCTTC.

This chain joins TRBV12-5 and TRBJ1-1; D unresolved. The CDR3 is 15 residues long. Germline CDR1 LGHNT, CDR2 FRNRAP. The V gene lost 0 bases and the J gene lost 1 base, with 9 bases spanning the gap. The CDR3 loop is CASGLVLEGNTEAFF. CDR3 in DNA: TGTGCTAGTGGTTTGGTACTGGAGGGGAACACTGAAGCTTTCTTT.

J is TRBJ1-1 and V is TRBV5-4, with D tentatively TRBD1 (5 bases). CDR3 length: 14 residues. V was pared by 2 bases and J by 11 bases, with 19 bases between. Looked up from germline, CDR1 is SGHNT and CDR2 is YYREEE (reference sequence). The CDR3 sequence is CASSFGAPGGRAFF. CDR3 nucleotides: TGTGCCAGCAGCTTCGGGGCCCCGGGGGGACGGGCTTTCTTT.

The CDR3 DNA is TGTGCCAGCAGCCAAGATGTCGGCGGGGAGCTGTTTTTT. This codes for CASSQDVGGELFF. The V and J genes are TRBV14 and TRBJ2-2; D gene uncertain. Between the trimmed V and J ends, which lost 0 bases and 7 bases, there was a span of 6 bases. The CDR3 length is 13 residues. Germline V gene sequence: CDR1 SGHDN, CDR2 FVKESK.

The chain employs TRBV6-5 and TRBJ2-7, with 8 positions matching TRBD2. Trimming at V came to 6 bases and at J to 3 bases, leaving 7 bases not matched to a gene. CDR1 MNHEY and CDR2 SVGAGI come from the germline V gene. The CDR3 runs 14 residues. CDR3: CASRQSGRFYEQYF. The CDR3 DNA is TGTGCCAGCAGACAAAGCGGGAGATTCTACGAGCAGTACTTC.

This rearrangement joins TRBV7-9 to TRBJ2-7, with 8 bases fitting TRBD2. V gave up 8 bases and J gave up 1 base; unmatched junction bases: 10. The CDR3 has 15 amino acids. Looked up from germline, CDR1 is SEHNR and CDR2 is FQNEAQ (reference sequence). The CDR3 loop is CASRMEAGGSYEQYF. In nucleotides, the CDR3 is TGTGCCAGCCGGATGGAGGCGGGAGGATCCTACGAGCAGTACTTC.

This chain uses TRBV6-5 with TRBJ1-1; 7 bases align to TRBD1. This CDR3 has 12 amino acids. The junction had 1 base not matched to a gene; V was cut back by 5 bases and J by 4 bases. The germline V gene has CDR1 MNHEY and CDR2 SVGAGI. The CDR3 nucleotides are TGTGCCAGCAGTACAGGGGTCACTGAAGCTTTCTTT. Amino acids: CASSTGVTEAFF.

V and J are TRBV6-5 and TRBJ1-4; 11 nucleotides match TRBD1. CDR3 length: 14 residues. CDR1 is MNHEY, CDR2 SVGAGI, per germline. Trimming took 5 bases from V and 6 from J; bases not matched to a gene: 2. In nucleotides, the CDR3 is TGTGCCAGCAGTCGGGACAGGGGGTATGAAAAACTGTTTTTT. This sequence encodes CASSRDRGYEKLFF.

This rearrangement joins TRBV28 to TRBJ1-3; D unresolved. V was cut by 2 bases and J by 0 bases, with 5 bases left in between. This CDR3 spans 14 amino acids. The V gene's germline CDR1 is MDHEN and CDR2 SYDVKM. The CDR3 loop is CASSLLFSGNTIYF. Here the CDR3 DNA reads TGTGCCAGCAGTTTACTCTTCTCTGGAAACACCATATATTTT.

V gene TRBV5-1 combines with J gene TRBJ2-5; D might be TRBD1 (5 bases). Germline CDR1 is SGHRS and CDR2 is YFSETQ. The CDR3 is 14 residues long. V lost 0 bases and J lost 5, with 11 bases in between. CDR3: CASSLEPGPETQYF. CDR3 nucleotides: TGCGCCAGCAGCTTGGAACCAGGGCCGGAGACCCAGTACTTC.

The rearrangement uses TRBV18 and TRBJ2-3; tentatively, D is TRBD1 or TRBD2 (5 bases each). Per the germline V gene, CDR1 is KGHSH and CDR2 is LQKENI. The CDR3 totals 13 residues. The germline V and J ends were trimmed by 1 base and 4 bases, with 6 bases remaining between them. The DNA of the CDR3 is TGTGCCAGCTCACCACTGGGGGCAGATACGCAGTATTTT. It specifies CASSPLGADTQYF.

The V gene is TRBV30, the J gene TRBJ2-1; no clear D gene. V was clipped by 2 bases and J by 7 bases, with 3 bases between them. This CDR3 contains 10 residues. Germline V lookup: CDR1 GTSNPN, CDR2 SVGIG (reference sequence). The chain's CDR3 is CAWSINEQFF. CDR3 sequence (DNA): TGTGCCTGGAGTATAAATGAGCAGTTCTTC.

This clone has just one count. V usage is TRBV2 and J usage is TRBJ2-7; 12 bases fit TRBD1. The CDR3 totals 15 residues. Germline assignment: CDR1 SNHLY and CDR2 FYNNEI. Trimming at V came to 1 base and at J to 4 bases, leaving 2 bases not matched to a gene. The CDR3 is CASSEGGQGAYEQYF. The CDR3 nucleotides are TGTGCCAGCAGTGAAGGGGGACAGGGGGCATACGAGCAGTACTTC.

The chain uses TRBV10-3 and TRBJ2-2; D not certain. The V gene lost 3 bases and the J gene lost 4 bases, with 6 bases spanning the gap. Germline CDR1 and CDR2: ENHRY and SYGVKD. CDR3 size: 13 residues. In DNA, the CDR3 is TGTGCCATCAGTGAAGACGGCACCGGGGAGCTGTTTTTT. Translating it yields CAISEDGTGELFF.